What follows describes a single T cell receptor beta chain. The germline V gene encodes CDR1 SEHNR and CDR2 FQNEAQ (reference sequence). Between the trimmed V and J ends, which lost 1 base and 1 base, there was a span of 8 bases. There are 14 residues in the CDR3. The data derive from a study of blood T cell repertoires in COVID-19. Across the whole study: Donors in the United States, Italy and Spain gave samples during acute or convalescent COVID-19. Sample material is recorded as cDNA or gDNA derived from T cells, B-cell-depleted T cells, or PBMCs.

Per the original methods: By means of reference gene primer amplification, nucleated cell counts were estimated. Sequenced by immunoSEQ multiplex PCR; TCRdb stores in-frame clones only, minus some. That table supplies the V and J calls and clone size; D and trimming were determined from the DNA. Here the sample spans tens of thousands of clones, less than 85% being singletons. Specimen: peripheral blood. V is TRBV7-9 and J is TRBJ2-7, with D maybe TRBD2 (6 bases). The TCR was taken from a human donor in a cohort sampled during active COVID-19. The CDR3 DNA sequence: TGTGCCAGCAGCTTAGGGGGACTGTCCTACGAGCAGTACTTC. The encoded protein is CASSLGGLSYEQYF.